Below, one T cell receptor beta chain is given with its context. As originally analysed: Amplification of reference gene primers provided the estimated nucleated cell counts. TCRdb's copy holds only in-frame clones and misses some; the assay was immunoSEQ multiplex PCR. The D gene and trimming were derived from the DNA, and the V and J assignments and clone size from that table. In the table there are about 480,000 clones, 70% to 90% of which are singletons. The data derive from a study of blood T cell repertoires in COVID-19. Participants spanned ages roughly 18 to 95 years and resided in 20 to 30 US areas. In germline, CDR1 is SGHRS, CDR2 YFSETQ. Trimming left V 3 bases short and J 2 bases short, with 12 bases between. The CDR3 loop spans 15 amino acids.

The receptor's source is a woman aged 40-49 years who had recovered from COVID-19. The sample comprised PBMCs or T cells enriched from blood (not recorded which). V and J are TRBV5-1 and TRBJ1-5, with D perhaps TRBD1 (5 bases). The CDR3 spells CASSSQPGGNQPQHF. The CDR3 coding sequence is TGCGCCAGCAGCTCGCAACCGGGGGGCAATCAGCCCCAGCATTTT. The entire variable domain, with the rest obtained from reference TRBV5-1 and TRBJ1-5, is as follows: KAGVTQTPRYLIKTRGQQVTLSCSPISGHRSVSWYQQTPGQGLQFLFEYFSETQRNKGNFPGRFSGRQFSNSRSEMNVSTLELGDSALYLCASSSQPGGNQPQHFGDGTRLSIL.